This T cell receptor (beta chain) was retrieved from a study of T-cell memory formation after mild COVID-19. Germline CDR1 SGHRS, CDR2 YFSETQ. With 2 bases clipped from V and 6 bases from J, the junction kept 10 bases outside the gene matches. This CDR3 region has 15 residues. The authors produced TCR alpha and TCR beta cDNA libraries with sample barcodes and UMIs by 5'RACE using constant-segment primers. One entry per CDR3 protein results from TCRdb running MiXCR on the 5' RACE reads. The sample lists fewer than 350,000 distinct CDR3 sequences; approximately 15% were seen once. This clonotype was counted many times. What it binds is unknown. Study-wide results and caveats: Among clones contracting day 15 to 85, CD4/CD8 was balanced, whereas later expanders leaned CD4+. Pre-infection memory already had some responding clones, implying cross-reactive memory joined. Shrinking CD4+ clones resided mostly in CM and EM, and CD8+ ones in EMRA.

The TCR originated in a man aged 18-30 years who had mild COVID-19 (a few samples of this study predate the infection). Cell type and time point are not known. Input material: PBMCs or a T cell subset sorted from them (not recorded which). V is TRBV5-1 and J is TRBJ2-7; TRBD1 aligns across 8 bases. As DNA, the CDR3 is TGCGCCAGCAGCTTACCGGACAGGGTAAAATCCGAGCAGTACTTC. This gives the protein CASSLPDRVKSEQYF.